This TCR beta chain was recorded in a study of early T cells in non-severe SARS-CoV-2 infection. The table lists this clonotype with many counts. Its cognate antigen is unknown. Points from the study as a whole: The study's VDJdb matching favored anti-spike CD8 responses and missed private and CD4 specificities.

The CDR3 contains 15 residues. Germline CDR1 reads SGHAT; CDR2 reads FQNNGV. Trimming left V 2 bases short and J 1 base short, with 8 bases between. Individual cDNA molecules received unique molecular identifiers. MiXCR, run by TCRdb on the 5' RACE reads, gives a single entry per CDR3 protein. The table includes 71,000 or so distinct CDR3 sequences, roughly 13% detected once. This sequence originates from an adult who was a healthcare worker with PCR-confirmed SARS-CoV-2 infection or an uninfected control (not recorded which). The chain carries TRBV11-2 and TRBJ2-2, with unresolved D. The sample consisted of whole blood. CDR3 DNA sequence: TGTGCCAGCAGCTTATACATGGGGAACACCGGGGAGCTGTTTTTT. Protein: CASSLYMGNTGELFF.